Below are 24 T cell receptor beta chains sequenced from a single sample in a study of T cell responses to AZD1222 COVID-19 vaccine. Generated by immunoSEQ multiplex PCR, the TCRdb table keeps only in-frame clones and is missing some. The sample lists approximately 110,000 clones, 88% seen once, with 4% to 5.5% in the top ten. Sequenced here: peripheral blood, sampled on day 0 of AZD1222 vaccination. Receptors were obtained from an adult in good health.

This chain joins TRBV2 and TRBJ2-4; TRBD1 aligns across 8 bases. Germline V lookup: CDR1 SNHLY, CDR2 FYNNEI. The V gene end was trimmed by 6 bases and the J gene end by 5 bases; junction bases not matched to a gene: 3. The CDR3 contains 13 residues. The CDR3 nucleotides are TGTGCCAGCAGAGGACAGGGCGAAAACATTCAGTACTTC. Amino acids: CASRGQGENIQYF.

The rearrangement links TRBV19 to TRBJ1-5; possibly TRBD1 for D (5 bases). V was shortened by 10 bases and J by 6 bases, with 19 bases between the two germline ends. Germline V gene sequence: CDR1 LNHDA, CDR2 SQIVND (reference sequence). There are 14 residues in the CDR3. CDR3 sequence: CATSPVGRAQPQHF. The DNA for the CDR3 is TGTGCCACCTCACCGGTGGGCAGGGCTCAGCCCCAGCATTTT.

This chain links TRBV28 with TRBJ1-2, with D tentatively TRBD1 (6 bases). The ends were cut back, 4 bases at V and 4 bases at J, with 16 bases in the middle. This CDR3 is built from 15 residues. CDR1 MDHEN and CDR2 SYDVKM come from the germline V gene. The chain's CDR3 is CASSSEGGGSYGYTF. CDR3 coding DNA: TGTGCCAGCAGTTCCGAGGGGGGGGGATCCTATGGCTACACCTTC.

The chain links TRBV7-2 to TRBJ2-7, with 10 bases identical to TRBD2. The CDR3 has 16 residues. The junction had 10 bases not matched to a gene; V was cut back by 4 bases and J by 4 bases. Germline lookup yields CDR1 SGHTA and CDR2 FQGNSA. The CDR3 protein is CASSSRGSGGRYEQYF. The CDR3 region has the DNA TGTGCCAGCAGCTCCCGGGGTAGCGGGGGGAGATACGAGCAGTACTTC. The full variable domain, its missing parts supplied by reference TRBV7-2 and TRBJ2-7, is GAGVSQSPSNKVTEKGKDVELRCDPISGHTALYWYRQSLGQGLEFLIYFQGNSAPDKSGLPSDRFSAERTGGSVSTLTIQRTQQEDSAVYLCASSSRGSGGRYEQYFGPGTRLTVT.

V is TRBV11-2 and J is TRBJ1-1; D possibly corresponds to TRBD1 (5 bases). Looked up from germline, CDR1 is SGHAT and CDR2 is FQNNGV. The CDR3 loop spans 11 amino acids. Trimming left V 7 bases short and J 7 bases short, with 10 bases between. For the CDR3, the DNA is TGTGCCAGCACCGAACAGGTTGAAGCTTTCTTT. Translation gives CASTEQVEAFF. The variable domain in full, with the rest retrieved from reference TRBV11-2 and TRBJ1-1, is EAGVAQSPRYKIIEKRQSVAFWCNPISGHATLYWYQQILGQGPKLLIQFQNNGVVDDSQLPKDRFSAERLKGVDSTLKIQPAKLEDSAVYLCASTEQVEAFFGQGTRLTVV.

The chain is built from TRBV15 and TRBJ2-3; D possibly corresponds to TRBD2 (6 bases). Germline V lookup: CDR1 LNHNV, CDR2 YYDKDF (reference sequence). V gave up 1 base and J gave up 6 bases, with 14 bases separating them. This CDR3 spans 15 amino acids. The CDR3 sequence is CATSRGGSGFDTQYF. The CDR3 bases are TGTGCCACCAGCAGAGGGGGGAGCGGGTTTGATACGCAGTATTTT.

The chain combines TRBV3-1 (or the pseudogene TRBV3-2) with TRBJ1-4, with no clear D. Germline CDR1 is LGHDT and CDR2 is YNNKEL (reference sequence). The CDR3 length is 14 residues. The V and J ends lost 1 base and 7 bases respectively, with 10 bases between them. The CDR3 region has the DNA TGTGCCAGCAGCCAAGGGACGGCAGGTGAAAAACTGTTTTTT. Translated: CASSQGTAGEKLFF.

The chain has TRBV9 and TRBJ1-1, with TRBD1 as a possible D gene (6 bases). V was shortened by 3 bases and J by 4 bases, with 16 bases between the two germline ends. CDR3 length: 15 amino acids. Germline CDR1 SGDLS, CDR2 YYNGEE. The CDR3 DNA follows: TGTGCCAGCAGCGCACTGGGGGGGGCGGGCACTGAAGCTTTCTTT. It encodes CASSALGGAGTEAFF.

The rearrangement joins TRBV7-7 to TRBJ2-3; 8 bases agree with TRBD2. The trim removed 5 bases at V and 2 bases at J, leaving 6 bases unmatched. CDR3 size: 15 residues. Per the germline V gene, CDR1 is SSHAT and CDR2 is FNYEAQ (reference sequence). CDR3 DNA: TGTGCCAGCAGCCCGGCGGGGGGTTTCACAGATACGCAGTATTTT. It translates to CASSPAGGFTDTQYF.

The rearrangement links TRBV4-2 to TRBJ1-4, with 7 bases that match TRBD1. V dropped 3 bases and J dropped 3; count of bases not matched to a gene: 4. This CDR3 has 15 residues. CDR1 is LGHNA, CDR2 YNFKEQ, per germline. The CDR3 DNA sequence: TGTGCCAGCAGCCAGAGGGGACAGCCTAATGAAAAACTGTTTTTT. Translated, it gives CASSQRGQPNEKLFF.

The chain employs TRBV7-9 and TRBJ1-1, with a tentative D call TRBD1 (6 bases). The V and J ends lost 5 bases and 11 bases respectively, with 12 bases between them. This CDR3 is built from 11 residues. Germline V lookup: CDR1 SEHNR, CDR2 FQNEAQ (reference sequence). CDR3 in DNA: TGTGCCAGCAGCCGGGGGCGCGAGGCTTTCTTT. It yields the protein CASSRGREAFF.

The J gene is TRBJ1-1, the V gene TRBV27; weak D call: TRBD1 (6 bases). Trimming removed 5 bases at V and 11 bases at J, with 24 bases between. CDR1 is MNHEY and CDR2 is SMNVEV in the germline V gene (reference sequence). The CDR3 consists of 15 residues. The CDR3 DNA is TGTGCCAGCAGTCCCGGACAGCGGAATTTTCAAACGGCTTTCTTT. Translated, it gives CASSPGQRNFQTAFF.

The genes are TRBV9 and TRBJ1-1; D call uncertain. V was shortened by 0 bases and J by 4 bases, with 10 bases between the two germline ends. The V gene's germline CDR1 is SGDLS and CDR2 YYNGEE. The CDR3 loop spans 14 amino acids. The chain's CDR3 is CASSVGMAFTEAFF. CDR3 sequence (DNA): TGTGCCAGCAGCGTAGGTATGGCGTTCACTGAAGCTTTCTTT.

This clone was observed a single time. The genes are TRBV7-8 and TRBJ1-5, with TRBD1 as a possible D gene (5 bases). The ends were cut back, 2 bases at V and 6 bases at J, with 14 bases in the middle. CDR3 length: 15 amino acids. The germline gives CDR1 SGHVS, CDR2 FQNEAQ. The CDR3 region has the DNA TGTGCCAGCAGCTTAAACTGGGGGGATTCTCAGCCCCAGCATTTT. It translates to CASSLNWGDSQPQHF.

The CDR3 is CASSPGRNPGAFF. The CDR3 nucleotides are TGTGCCAGCAGCCCGGGGAGGAACCCTGGAGCTTTCTTT. The chain recombines TRBV7-2 with TRBJ1-1; D is undetermined. This CDR3 is built from 13 residues. CDR1 is SGHTA, CDR2 FQGNSA, per germline. Between the trimmed V and J ends, which lost 5 bases and 10 bases, there was a span of 17 bases.

V and J are TRBV5-6 and TRBJ1-4; possibly TRBD1 for D (6 bases). Trimming stripped 5 bases from V and 4 bases from J, with 12 bases between. The CDR3 loop spans 14 amino acids. The V gene's germline CDR1 is SGHDT and CDR2 YYEEEE. The CDR3: CASSMGAGNEKLFF. DNA of the CDR3: TGTGCCAGCAGTATGGGGGCCGGTAATGAAAAACTGTTTTTT.

The V and J genes are TRBV10-3 and TRBJ1-5; 9 bases line up with TRBD1. Trimming cost V 3 bases and J 5 bases; bases outside gene matches: 8. The CDR3 sequence is 16 residues long. From germline, CDR1 is ENHRY and CDR2 SYGVKD. CDR3 sequence reads: CAISESGQGPDQPQHF. CDR3 nucleotides: TGTGCCATCAGTGAATCGGGACAGGGTCCGGATCAGCCCCAGCATTTT.

This clone appeared once. This rearrangement joins TRBV6-5 to TRBJ2-2; 10 bases map to TRBD1. The ends lost 6 bases at V and 3 bases at J; junction bases unmatched: 4. The CDR3 spans 15 residues. Germline V gene lookup returns CDR1 MNHEY and CDR2 SVGAGI. The CDR3 DNA sequence: TGTGCCAGCAGCCCCGGGACAGGGGACACCGGGGAGCTGTTTTTT. Its protein product is CASSPGTGDTGELFF.

The chain employs TRBV7-2 and TRBJ1-3; 9 nucleotides align to TRBD1. V shed 4 bases and J 4 bases; nucleotides not matched to a gene: 5. Germline V gene data show CDR1 as SGHTA and CDR2 as FQGNSA. This CDR3 is built from 15 residues. For the CDR3, the DNA is TGTGCCAGCAGCTCCCAGACAGGGGGGGGAAACACCATATATTTT. Its translation is CASSSQTGGGNTIYF.

This CDR3 reads CASSQGTVNTEAFF. In DNA, the CDR3 is TGCGCCAGCAGCCAGGGGACGGTGAACACTGAAGCTTTCTTT. The chain has TRBV4-3 and TRBJ1-1, with a possible D match to TRBD1 (5 bases). Germline V gene data show CDR1 as LGHNA and CDR2 as YSLEER. V lost 3 bases, J lost 0 bases, and 8 bases lay in between. This CDR3 spans 14 amino acids.

V and J are TRBV5-1 and TRBJ1-1; maybe TRBD1 (6 bases). The V gene lost 0 bases and the J gene lost 6 bases, with 12 bases spanning the gap. The CDR3 consists of 14 residues. Germline lookup yields CDR1 SGHRS and CDR2 YFSETQ. CDR3 in DNA: TGCGCCAGCAGCTTGGCACCCCCAGGGGCTGAAGCTTTCTTT. As protein: CASSLAPPGAEAFF. Looking up the rest from reference TRBV5-1 and TRBJ1-1 gives the full variable domain: KAGVTQTPRYLIKTRGQQVTLSCSPISGHRSVSWYQQTPGQGLQFLFEYFSETQRNKGNFPGRFSGRQFSNSRSEMNVSTLELGDSALYLCASSLAPPGAEAFFGQGTRLTVV.

The J gene is TRBJ2-5, the V gene TRBV7-9; weak D call: TRBD2 (5 bases). The V gene lost 4 bases and the J gene lost 3 bases, with 12 bases spanning the gap. The CDR3 sequence is 14 residues long. Germline V gives CDR1 SEHNR, CDR2 FQNEAQ (reference sequence). This chain's CDR3 is CASSYGLSEETQYF. The DNA for the CDR3 is TGTGCCAGCAGCTACGGTCTTAGCGAAGAGACCCAGTACTTC.

The chain combines TRBV3-1 (or the pseudogene TRBV3-2) with TRBJ2-5; 10 positions agree with TRBD2. Trimming cost V 3 bases and J 3 bases; bases outside gene matches: 7. CDR3 size: 16 residues. The V gene's germline CDR1 is LGHDT and CDR2 YNNKEL (reference sequence). The CDR3: CASSQNLAGAEETQYF. CDR3 coding DNA: TGTGCCAGCAGCCAGAATCTAGCGGGGGCCGAAGAGACCCAGTACTTC.

The V gene is TRBV13, the J gene TRBJ1-2; no reliable D call. V was clipped by 0 bases and J by 7 bases, with 6 bases between them. Per the germline V gene, CDR1 is PRHDT and CDR2 is FYEKMQ (reference sequence). This CDR3 contains 12 residues. The CDR3 spells CASSLGRAGYTF. DNA of the CDR3: TGTGCCAGCAGCTTAGGCCGCGCTGGCTACACCTTC.